The 10 T cell receptor beta chains below come from one sample, sequenced in a study of Ad26.COV2.S vaccination and SARS-CoV-2 variants. Treatment given: around 19 received Ad26.COV2.S at low or high dose, single or two shots; about five received placebo; per-sample allocation not given. Samples analyzed were those drawn on day 63 after the first vaccine or placebo injection. Assay used: immunoSEQ multiplex PCR; TCRdb lists only in-frame clones, some missing. The sample includes a few hundred thousand clones, 88% of them seen just once. The sequencing here drew on peripheral blood, taken in a trial of Ad26.COV2.S vaccine versus placebo. The receptors come from a person aged 18-65 years who received the Ad26.COV2.S COVID-19 vaccine or a placebo.

This clone was picked up a small number of times. The J gene is TRBJ2-1, the V gene TRBV6-5; no clear D. Germline V lookup: CDR1 MNHEY, CDR2 SVGAGI. The CDR3 extends over 15 amino acids. Trimming pared 7 bases from V and 4 bases from J, leaving 17 bases between. The CDR3 spells CASTLDGSVYNEQFF. The CDR3 nucleotides are TGTGCCAGCACCCTGGACGGGTCGGTGTACAATGAGCAGTTCTTC.

The chain uses TRBV7-6 and TRBJ1-3; 8 nucleotides align to TRBD1. V lost 5 bases to trimming and J lost 2 bases; unmatched junction nucleotides: 5. Germline V gene data show CDR1 as SGHVS and CDR2 as FNYEAQ. This CDR3 spans 15 amino acids. The chain's CDR3 is CASSLIQGAGNTIYF. CDR3 coding DNA: TGTGCCAGCAGCCTTATACAGGGGGCTGGAAACACCATATATTTT.

V usage is TRBV7-2 and J usage is TRBJ2-1; TRBD1 aligns across 10 bases. Germline V CDR1 and CDR2: SGHTA, FQGNSA. The CDR3 runs to 16 residues. The J segment lost 5 bases and the V segment lost 3 bases, leaving 7 bases of the junction unmatched. CDR3 coding DNA: TGTGCCAGCAGCTTGACGGGACAGGGGTTCCACAATGAGCAGTTCTTC. This translates into CASSLTGQGFHNEQFF.

The V call is TRBV28, the J call TRBJ2-7, with TRBD1 matching over 7 bases. Germline CDR1 and CDR2: MDHEN and SYDVKM. CDR3 size: 15 residues. The V gene end was trimmed by 3 bases and the J gene end by 0 bases; junction bases not matched to a gene: 5. CDR3 amino acids: CASSFRGQPSYEQYF. In nucleotides, the CDR3 is TGTGCCAGCAGTTTTAGGGGACAGCCCTCCTACGAGCAGTACTTC.

As DNA, the CDR3 is TGTGCCATCAGTTCCGGGACTAGCTACGGACCCTACGAGCAGTACTTC. This codes for CAISSGTSYGPYEQYF. The rearrangement uses TRBV10-3 and TRBJ2-7; 9 bases fit TRBD2. This CDR3 comprises 16 residues. Trimming at V came to 5 bases and at J to 2 bases, leaving 10 bases not matched to a gene. Germline CDR1 reads ENHRY; CDR2 reads SYGVKD.

V and J are TRBV5-1 and TRBJ2-7, with 9 bases identical to TRBD1. Unmatched junction bases numbered 9, after V lost 5 bases and J lost 6 bases. This CDR3 is built from 14 residues. Germline CDR1 reads SGHRS; CDR2 reads YFSETQ. The CDR3: CASRPGTGYGEQYF. The CDR3 DNA follows: TGCGCCAGCAGACCCGGGACAGGGTATGGCGAGCAGTACTTC.

The genes are TRBV7-2 and TRBJ1-2, with TRBD1 matching over 11 bases. The CDR3 totals 16 residues. J lost 4 bases, V lost 3 bases, and 7 bases had no gene match. Per germline, CDR1 SGHTA and CDR2 FQGNSA. CDR3 sequence (DNA): TGTGCCAGCAGCTTTAACGGACAGGGGGCAAGCTATGGCTACACCTTC. Translating gives CASSFNGQGASYGYTF.

The V call is TRBV6-6, the J call TRBJ1-5; no clear D gene. The germline gives CDR1 MNHNY, CDR2 SVGAGI (reference sequence). V was trimmed by 5 bases and J by 2 bases, leaving 13 bases between them. This CDR3 has 15 amino acids. The CDR3 region has the DNA TGTGCCAGCAGTACGGCCGTTGGGCGCAATCAGCCCCAGCATTTT. Its protein is CASSTAVGRNQPQHF.

The chain joins TRBV28 to TRBJ1-6, with D possibly being TRBD1 (5 bases). The CDR3 is made up of 15 amino acids. Germline lookup yields CDR1 MDHEN and CDR2 SYDVKM. The V end was cut by 6 bases, the J end by 0 bases, with 9 bases between. CDR3 DNA: TGTGCCAGCAGCGGGGGGGGCTCCTATAATTCACCCCTCCACTTT. This encodes CASSGGGSYNSPLHF.

The rearrangement links TRBV6-6 to TRBJ2-7; 7 nucleotides align to TRBD2. J gave up 4 bases and V 3 bases, and 6 bases lay outside the gene matches. The germline V gene has CDR1 MNHNY and CDR2 SVGAGI (reference sequence). The CDR3 spans 14 residues. CDR3 sequence: CASSYAGERYEQYF. CDR3 DNA sequence: TGTGCCAGCAGTTATGCGGGGGAGCGGTACGAGCAGTACTTC.